The clone carrying this T cell receptor beta chain was seen a handful of times. What it binds is not known. The sample originates from a study of blood T cells in healthy people across ages. The CDR3 is made up of 14 amino acids. Germline V gene data show CDR1 as MGHRA and CDR2 as YSYEKL. J lost 10 bases, V lost 3 bases, and 9 bases had no gene match. The study, taken as a whole, reports: Donor CMV status was unknown, possibly confounding expanded clonotype changes.

Donors gave about 9.3 milliliters of peripheral blood apiece. The use of a sample-barcoded 5' primer and a J-beta primer mix characterized a second PCR of about 7 to 12 cycles. The authors tagged each cDNA molecule using a template-switch adaptor with 12 random nucleotides. MiXCR was run by TCRdb on the 5' RACE reads, yielding one entry per CDR3 protein. Here the sample spans around 1,900,000 distinct CDR3 sequences, more than 35% being singletons. V gene TRBV4-1 combines with J gene TRBJ2-1, with 7 bases lining up with TRBD1. Sequenced: blood. The TCR originated in a human donor in good health. The CDR3 DNA sequence: TGCGCCAGCAGCCAGCCCAACAGGGGCCCCGAGCAGTTCTTC. Translating it yields CASSQPNRGPEQFF.